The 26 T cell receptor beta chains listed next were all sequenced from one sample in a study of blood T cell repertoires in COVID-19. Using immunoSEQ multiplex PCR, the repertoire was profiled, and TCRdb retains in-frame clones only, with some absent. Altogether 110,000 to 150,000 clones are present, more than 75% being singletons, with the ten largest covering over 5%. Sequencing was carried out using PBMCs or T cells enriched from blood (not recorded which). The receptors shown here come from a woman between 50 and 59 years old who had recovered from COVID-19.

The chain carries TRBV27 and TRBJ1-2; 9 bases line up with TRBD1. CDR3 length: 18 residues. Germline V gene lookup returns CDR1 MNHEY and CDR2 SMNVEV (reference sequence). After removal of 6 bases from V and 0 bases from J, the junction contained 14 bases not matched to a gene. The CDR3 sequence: CASRPLGTGWSPNYGYTF. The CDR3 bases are TGTGCCAGCAGACCATTGGGGACAGGGTGGTCACCTAACTATGGCTACACCTTC.

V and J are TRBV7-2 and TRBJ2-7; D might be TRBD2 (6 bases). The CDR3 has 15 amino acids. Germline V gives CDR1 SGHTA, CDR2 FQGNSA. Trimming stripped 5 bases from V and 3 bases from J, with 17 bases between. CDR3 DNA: TGTGCCAGCAGCCCGGAGCTCTTGCGGGGCTACGAGCAGTACTTC. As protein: CASSPELLRGYEQYF.

The CDR3 here is CASRAFGGETQYF. DNA for the CDR3: TGTGCCAGCAGGGCCTTCGGGGGAGAGACCCAGTACTTC. The chain carries TRBV27 and TRBJ2-5; weak D call: TRBD2 (6 bases). The CDR3 length is 13 residues. Germline lookup yields CDR1 MNHEY and CDR2 SMNVEV (reference sequence). The V gene lost 6 bases and the J gene lost 4 bases, with 12 bases spanning the gap.

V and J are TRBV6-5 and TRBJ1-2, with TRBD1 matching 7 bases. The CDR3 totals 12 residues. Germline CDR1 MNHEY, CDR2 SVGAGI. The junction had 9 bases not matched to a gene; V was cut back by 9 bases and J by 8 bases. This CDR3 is CASNRGGGGYTF. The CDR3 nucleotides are TGTGCCAGTAACAGGGGTGGAGGCGGCTACACCTTC.

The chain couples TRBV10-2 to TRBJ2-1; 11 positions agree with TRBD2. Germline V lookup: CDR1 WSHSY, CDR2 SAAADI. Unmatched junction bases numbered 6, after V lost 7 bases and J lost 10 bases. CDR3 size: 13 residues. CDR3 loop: CASTQTSGVEQFF. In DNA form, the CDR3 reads TGCGCCAGCACCCAGACTAGCGGGGTCGAGCAGTTCTTC.

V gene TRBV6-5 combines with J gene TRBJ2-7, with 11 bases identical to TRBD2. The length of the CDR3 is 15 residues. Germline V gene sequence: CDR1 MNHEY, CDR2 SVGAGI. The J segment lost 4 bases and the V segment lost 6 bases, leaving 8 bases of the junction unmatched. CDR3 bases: TGTGCCAGCAGGACATCCGGGACTAGCGGTTACGAGCAGTACGTC. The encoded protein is CASRTSGTSGYEQYV.

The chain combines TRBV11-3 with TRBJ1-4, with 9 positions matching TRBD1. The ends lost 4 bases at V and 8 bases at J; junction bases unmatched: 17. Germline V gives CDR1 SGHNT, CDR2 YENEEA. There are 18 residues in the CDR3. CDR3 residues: CASSSWTGECRSSEKLFF. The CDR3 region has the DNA TGTGCCAGCAGCTCATGGACAGGGGAGTGCAGAAGTAGCGAAAAACTGTTTTTT.

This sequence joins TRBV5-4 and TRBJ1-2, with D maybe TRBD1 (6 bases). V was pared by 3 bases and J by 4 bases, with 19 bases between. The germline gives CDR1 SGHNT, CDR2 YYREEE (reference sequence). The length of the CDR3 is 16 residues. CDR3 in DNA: TGTGCCAGCAGCTCGCCCGCGACAGGAAGTCCCTATGGCTACACCTTC. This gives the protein CASSSPATGSPYGYTF.

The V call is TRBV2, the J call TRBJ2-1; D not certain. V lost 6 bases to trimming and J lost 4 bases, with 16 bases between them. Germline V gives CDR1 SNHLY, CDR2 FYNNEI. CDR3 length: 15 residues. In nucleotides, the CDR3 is TGTGCCAGCAGACCGACGACTTCCCCTTACAATGAGCAGTTCTTC. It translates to CASRPTTSPYNEQFF.

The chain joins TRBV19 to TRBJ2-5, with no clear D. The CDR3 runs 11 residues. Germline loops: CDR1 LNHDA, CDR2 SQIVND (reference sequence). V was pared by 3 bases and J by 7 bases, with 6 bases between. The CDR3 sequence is CASSMAGTQYF. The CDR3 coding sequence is TGTGCCAGTAGTATGGCTGGGACCCAGTACTTC. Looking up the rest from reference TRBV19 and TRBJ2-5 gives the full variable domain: DGGITQSPKYLFRKEGQNVTLSCEQNLNHDAMYWYRQDPGQGLRLIYYSQIVNDFQKGDIAEGYSVSREKKESFPLTVTSAQKNPTAFYLCASSMAGTQYFGPGTRLLVL.

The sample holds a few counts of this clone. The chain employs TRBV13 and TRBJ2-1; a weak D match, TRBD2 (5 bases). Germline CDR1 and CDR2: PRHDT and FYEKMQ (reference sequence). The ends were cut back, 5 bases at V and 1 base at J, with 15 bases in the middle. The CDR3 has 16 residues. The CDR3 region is CASSPAPTGSYNEQFF. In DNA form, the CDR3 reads TGTGCCAGCAGCCCCGCCCCCACGGGATCCTACAATGAGCAGTTCTTC.

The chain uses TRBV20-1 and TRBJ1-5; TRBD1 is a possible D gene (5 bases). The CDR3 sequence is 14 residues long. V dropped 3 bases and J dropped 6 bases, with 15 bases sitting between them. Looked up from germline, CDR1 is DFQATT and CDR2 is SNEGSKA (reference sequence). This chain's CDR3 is CSASGSRAGQPQHF. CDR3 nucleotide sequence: TGCAGTGCTAGTGGGAGCAGGGCTGGTCAGCCCCAGCATTTT.

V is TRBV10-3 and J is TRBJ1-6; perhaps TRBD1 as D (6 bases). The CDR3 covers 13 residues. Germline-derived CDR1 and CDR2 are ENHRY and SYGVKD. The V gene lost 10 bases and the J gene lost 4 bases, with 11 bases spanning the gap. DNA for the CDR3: TGTGCCACGCAAGGACAGTATAATTCACCCCTCCACTTT. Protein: CATQGQYNSPLHF.

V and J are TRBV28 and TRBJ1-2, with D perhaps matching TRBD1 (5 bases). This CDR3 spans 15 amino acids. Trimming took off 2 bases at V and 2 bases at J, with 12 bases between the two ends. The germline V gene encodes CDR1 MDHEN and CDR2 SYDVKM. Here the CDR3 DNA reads TGTGCCAGCAGTTTACCGGGACTCAGAAACTATGGCTACACCTTC. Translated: CASSLPGLRNYGYTF.

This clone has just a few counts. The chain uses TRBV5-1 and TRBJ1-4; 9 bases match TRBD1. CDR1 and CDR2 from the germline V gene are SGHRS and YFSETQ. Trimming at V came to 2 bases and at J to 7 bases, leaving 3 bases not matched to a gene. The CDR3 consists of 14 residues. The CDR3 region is CASSFTGGSEKLFF. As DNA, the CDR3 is TGCGCCAGCAGCTTTACAGGGGGCTCTGAAAAACTGTTTTTT.

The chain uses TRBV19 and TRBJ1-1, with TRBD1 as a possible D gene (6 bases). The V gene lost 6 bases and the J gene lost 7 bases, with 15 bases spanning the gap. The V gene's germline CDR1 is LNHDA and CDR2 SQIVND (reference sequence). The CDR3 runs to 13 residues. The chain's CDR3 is CASSTRTDLEAFF. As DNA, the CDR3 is TGTGCCAGTAGCACTAGGACAGATCTTGAAGCTTTCTTT.

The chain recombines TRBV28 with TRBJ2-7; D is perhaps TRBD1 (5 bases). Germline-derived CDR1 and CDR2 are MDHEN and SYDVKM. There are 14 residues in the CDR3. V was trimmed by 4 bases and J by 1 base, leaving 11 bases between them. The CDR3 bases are TGTGCCAGCAGTTCCCCAGGGTTGTCCTACGAGCAGTACGTC. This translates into CASSSPGLSYEQYV.

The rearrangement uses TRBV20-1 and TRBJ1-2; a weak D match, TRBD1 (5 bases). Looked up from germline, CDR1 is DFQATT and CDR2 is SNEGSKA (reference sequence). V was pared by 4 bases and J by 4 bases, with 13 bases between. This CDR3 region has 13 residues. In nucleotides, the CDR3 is TGCAGTGCTACTGAAGCGGGGGTCTATGGCTACACCTTC. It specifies CSATEAGVYGYTF.

For the CDR3, the DNA is TGTGCCAGCAGTTTCAGGCCTCCCTATGGCTACACCTTC. Amino acids: CASSFRPPYGYTF. V and J are TRBV28 and TRBJ1-2; no definite D call. Germline V lookup: CDR1 MDHEN, CDR2 SYDVKM. V dropped 3 bases and J dropped 4 bases, with 9 bases sitting between them. The CDR3 runs to 13 residues.

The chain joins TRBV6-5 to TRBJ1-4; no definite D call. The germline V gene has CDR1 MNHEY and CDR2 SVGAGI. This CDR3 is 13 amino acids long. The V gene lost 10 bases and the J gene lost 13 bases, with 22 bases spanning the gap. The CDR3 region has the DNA TGTGCCACCATCCTGGTGGGCAGAGCCTCACTGTTTTTT. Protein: CATILVGRASLFF.

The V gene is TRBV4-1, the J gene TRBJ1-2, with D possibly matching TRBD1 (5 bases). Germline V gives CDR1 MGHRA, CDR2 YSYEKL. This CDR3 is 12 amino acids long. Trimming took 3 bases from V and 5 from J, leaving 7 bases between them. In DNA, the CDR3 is TGCGCCAGCAGCCAGTCAGGGTATGGCTACACCTTC. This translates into CASSQSGYGYTF.

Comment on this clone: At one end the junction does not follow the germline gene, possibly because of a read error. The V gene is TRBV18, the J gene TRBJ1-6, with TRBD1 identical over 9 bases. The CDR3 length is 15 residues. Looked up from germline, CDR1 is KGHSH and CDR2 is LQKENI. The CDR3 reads CASSPQGAWNSPLHF. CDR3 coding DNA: TGTGCCAGCTCGCCACAGGGGGCCTGGAATTCACCCCTCCACTTT. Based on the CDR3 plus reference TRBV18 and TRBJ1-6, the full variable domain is NAGVMQNPRHLVRRRGQEARLRCSPMKGHSHVYWYRQLPEEGLKFMVYLQKENIIDESGMPKERFSAEFPKEGPSILRIQQVVRGDSAAYFCASSPQGAWNSPLHFGNGTRLTVT.

The CDR3: CASSQDLAGIMNTEAFF. The CDR3 DNA sequence: TGTGCCAGCAGCCAAGATCTGGCAGGCATTATGAACACTGAAGCTTTCTTT. This rearrangement joins TRBV3-1 (or the pseudogene TRBV3-2) to TRBJ1-1; D gene unclear. This CDR3 has 17 residues. Germline loops: CDR1 LGHDT, CDR2 YNNKEL (reference sequence). The V and J ends lost 0 bases and 0 bases respectively, with 14 bases between them.

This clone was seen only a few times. This CDR3 reads CASSLPGTGAVGGYGYTF. DNA for the CDR3: TGCGCCAGCAGCTTGCCCGGGACAGGGGCGGTCGGGGGGTATGGCTACACCTTC. This sequence joins TRBV5-1 and TRBJ1-2, with 10 bases aligning to TRBD1. The CDR3 totals 18 residues. V was clipped by 1 base and J by 5 bases; unmatched bases: 14. CDR1 is SGHRS, CDR2 YFSETQ, per germline. The full variable domain, its missing parts supplied by reference TRBV5-1 and TRBJ1-2, is KAGVTQTPRYLIKTRGQQVTLSCSPISGHRSVSWYQQTPGQGLQFLFEYFSETQRNKGNFPGRFSGRQFSNSRSEMNVSTLELGDSALYLCASSLPGTGAVGGYGYTFGSGTRLTVV.

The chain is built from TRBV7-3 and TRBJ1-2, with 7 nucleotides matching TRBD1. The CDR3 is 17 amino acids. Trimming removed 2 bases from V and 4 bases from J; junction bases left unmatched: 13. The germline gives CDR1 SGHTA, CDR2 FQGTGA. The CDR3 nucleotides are TGTGCCAGCAGCTTACAAGGTGGACAGGCAAGACTCTATGGCTACACCTTC. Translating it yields CASSLQGGQARLYGYTF.

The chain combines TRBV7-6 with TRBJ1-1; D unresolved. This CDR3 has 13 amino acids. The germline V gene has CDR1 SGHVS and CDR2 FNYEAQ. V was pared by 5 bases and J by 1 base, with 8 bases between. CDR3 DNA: TGTGCCAGCAGCCCAACCGGGAACACTGAAGCTTTCTTT. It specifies CASSPTGNTEAFF.